The subject of this entry is one T cell receptor beta chain. Its specificity is unknown. Repertoires were generated with immunoSEQ multiplex PCR, while TCRdb's copy carries only in-frame clones and drops some. The sample consists of roughly 83,000 clones, around 86% of them appearing once. These data originate in a study of T cell responses to AZD1222 COVID-19 vaccine. Study-level findings and limits: Breadth and depth of Spike-specific TCRs rose after two AZD1222 doses. The peak T cell response came first, and repertoires were sampled only after it.

The germline V gene encodes CDR1 SEHNR and CDR2 FQNEAQ (reference sequence). V was pared by 11 bases and J by 8 bases, with 10 bases between. The CDR3 has 10 residues. The receptor was isolated from an adult in good health. The source material was peripheral blood, sampled on day 0 of AZD1222 vaccination. This sequence joins TRBV7-9 and TRBJ1-3; D ambiguous. The chain's CDR3 is CASQWDTIYF. Here the CDR3 DNA reads TGTGCCTCCCAGTGGGACACCATATATTTT.